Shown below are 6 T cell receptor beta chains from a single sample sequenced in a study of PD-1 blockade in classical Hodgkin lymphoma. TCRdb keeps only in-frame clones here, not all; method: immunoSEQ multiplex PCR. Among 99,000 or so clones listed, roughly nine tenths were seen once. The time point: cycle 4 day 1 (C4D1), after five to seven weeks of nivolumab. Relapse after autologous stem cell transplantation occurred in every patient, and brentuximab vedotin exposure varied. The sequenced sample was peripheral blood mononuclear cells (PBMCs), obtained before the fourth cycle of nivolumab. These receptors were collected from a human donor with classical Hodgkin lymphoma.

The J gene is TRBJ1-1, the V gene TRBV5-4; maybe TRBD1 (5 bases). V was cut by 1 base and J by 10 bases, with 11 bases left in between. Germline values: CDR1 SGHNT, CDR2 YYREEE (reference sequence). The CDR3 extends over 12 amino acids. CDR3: CASSLQGLGAFF. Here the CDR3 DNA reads TGTGCCAGCAGCTTGCAGGGATTAGGAGCTTTCTTT. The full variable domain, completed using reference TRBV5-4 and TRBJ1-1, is ETGVTQSPTHLIKTRGQQVTLRCSSQSGHNTVSWYQQALGQGPQFIFQYYREEENGRGNFPPRFSGLQFPNYSSELNVNALELDDSALYLCASSLQGLGAFFGQGTRLTVV.

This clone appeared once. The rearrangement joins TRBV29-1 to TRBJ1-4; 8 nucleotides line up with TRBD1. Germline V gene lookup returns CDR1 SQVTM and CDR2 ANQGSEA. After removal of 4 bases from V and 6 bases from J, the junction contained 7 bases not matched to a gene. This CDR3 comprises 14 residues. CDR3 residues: CSVVVRGRDEKLFF. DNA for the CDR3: TGCAGCGTTGTGGTCAGGGGGCGAGATGAAAAACTGTTTTTT. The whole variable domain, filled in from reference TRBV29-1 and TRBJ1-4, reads SAVISQKPSRDICQRGTSLTIQCQVDSQVTMMFWYRQQPGQSLTLIATANQGSEATYESGFVIDKFPISRPNLTFSTLTVSNMSPEDSSIYLCSVVVRGRDEKLFFGSGTQLSVL.

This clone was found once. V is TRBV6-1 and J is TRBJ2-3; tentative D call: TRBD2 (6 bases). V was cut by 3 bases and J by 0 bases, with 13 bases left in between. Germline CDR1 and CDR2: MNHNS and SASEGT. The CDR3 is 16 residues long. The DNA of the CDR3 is TGTGCCAGCAGTGAGACTCTAGCGAGCAGCACAGATACGCAGTATTTT. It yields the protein CASSETLASSTDTQYF.

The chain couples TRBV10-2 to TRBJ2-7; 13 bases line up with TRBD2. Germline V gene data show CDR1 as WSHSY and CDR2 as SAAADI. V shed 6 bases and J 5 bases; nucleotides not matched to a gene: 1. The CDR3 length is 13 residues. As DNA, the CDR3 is TGCGCCAGCAGAGGACTAGCGGGAGACGAGCAGTACTTC. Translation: CASRGLAGDEQYF.

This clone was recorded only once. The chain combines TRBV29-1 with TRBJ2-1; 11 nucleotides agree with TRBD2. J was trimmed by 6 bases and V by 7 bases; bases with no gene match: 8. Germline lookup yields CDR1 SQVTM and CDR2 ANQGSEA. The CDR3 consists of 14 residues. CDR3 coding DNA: TGCAGCGCCTTTGGACTAGCGGGTTCCAATGAGCAGTTCTTC. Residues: CSAFGLAGSNEQFF.

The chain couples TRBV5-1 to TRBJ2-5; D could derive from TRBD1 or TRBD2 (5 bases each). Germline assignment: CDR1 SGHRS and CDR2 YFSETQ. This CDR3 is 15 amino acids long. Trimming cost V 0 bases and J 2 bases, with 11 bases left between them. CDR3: CASSLAKGTQETQYF. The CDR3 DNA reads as TGCGCCAGCAGCTTGGCCAAGGGGACGCAAGAGACCCAGTACTTC.